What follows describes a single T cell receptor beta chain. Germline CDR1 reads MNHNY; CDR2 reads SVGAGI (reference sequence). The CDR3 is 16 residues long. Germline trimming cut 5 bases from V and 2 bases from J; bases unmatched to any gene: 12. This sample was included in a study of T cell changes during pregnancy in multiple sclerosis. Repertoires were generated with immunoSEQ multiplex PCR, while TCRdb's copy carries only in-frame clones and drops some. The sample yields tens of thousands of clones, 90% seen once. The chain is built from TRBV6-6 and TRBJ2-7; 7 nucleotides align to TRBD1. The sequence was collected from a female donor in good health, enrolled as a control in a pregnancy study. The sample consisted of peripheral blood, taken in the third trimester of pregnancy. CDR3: CASSRVTGTEPYEQYF. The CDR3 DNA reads TGTGCCAGCAGTCGGGTGACCGGGACAGAGCCCTACGAGCAGTACTTC.